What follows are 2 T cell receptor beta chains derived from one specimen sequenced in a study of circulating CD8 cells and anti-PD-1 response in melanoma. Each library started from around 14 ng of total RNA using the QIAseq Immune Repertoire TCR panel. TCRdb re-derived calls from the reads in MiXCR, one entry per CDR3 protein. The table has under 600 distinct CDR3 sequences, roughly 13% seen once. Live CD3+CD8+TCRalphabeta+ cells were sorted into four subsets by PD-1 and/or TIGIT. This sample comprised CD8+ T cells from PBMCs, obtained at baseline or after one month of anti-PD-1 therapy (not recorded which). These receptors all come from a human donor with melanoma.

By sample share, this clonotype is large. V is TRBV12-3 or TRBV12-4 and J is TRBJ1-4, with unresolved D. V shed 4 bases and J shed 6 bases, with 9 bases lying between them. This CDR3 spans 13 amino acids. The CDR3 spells CASSWAGYEKLFF. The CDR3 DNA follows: TGTGCCAGCAGTTGGGCAGGTTATGAAAAACTGTTTTTT.

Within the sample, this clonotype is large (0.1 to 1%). The CDR3 DNA follows: TGTGCCAGCAGCCAAGCAGGCCCCTACGAGCAGTACTTC. Translating it yields CASSQAGPYEQYF. J is TRBJ2-7 and V is TRBV14; D ambiguous. The CDR3 runs to 13 residues. Germline lookup yields CDR1 SGHDN and CDR2 FVKESK. The V end lost 1 base, the J end lost 2 bases, and 6 bases lay between the germline ends.